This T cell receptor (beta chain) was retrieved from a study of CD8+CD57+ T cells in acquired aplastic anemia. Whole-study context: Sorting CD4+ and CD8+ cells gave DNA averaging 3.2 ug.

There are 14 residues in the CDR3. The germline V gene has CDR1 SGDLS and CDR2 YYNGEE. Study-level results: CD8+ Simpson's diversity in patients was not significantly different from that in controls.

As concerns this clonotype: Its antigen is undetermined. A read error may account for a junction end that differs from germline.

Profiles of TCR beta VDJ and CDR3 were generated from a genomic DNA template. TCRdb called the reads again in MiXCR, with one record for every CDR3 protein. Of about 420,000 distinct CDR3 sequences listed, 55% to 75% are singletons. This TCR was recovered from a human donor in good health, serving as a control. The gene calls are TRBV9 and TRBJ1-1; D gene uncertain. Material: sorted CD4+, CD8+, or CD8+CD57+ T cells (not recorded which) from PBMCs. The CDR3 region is CASSCGTVNSPLLF. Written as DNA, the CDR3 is TGTGCCAGCAGCTGCGGTACAGTGAATTCACCCCTCCTCTTT.